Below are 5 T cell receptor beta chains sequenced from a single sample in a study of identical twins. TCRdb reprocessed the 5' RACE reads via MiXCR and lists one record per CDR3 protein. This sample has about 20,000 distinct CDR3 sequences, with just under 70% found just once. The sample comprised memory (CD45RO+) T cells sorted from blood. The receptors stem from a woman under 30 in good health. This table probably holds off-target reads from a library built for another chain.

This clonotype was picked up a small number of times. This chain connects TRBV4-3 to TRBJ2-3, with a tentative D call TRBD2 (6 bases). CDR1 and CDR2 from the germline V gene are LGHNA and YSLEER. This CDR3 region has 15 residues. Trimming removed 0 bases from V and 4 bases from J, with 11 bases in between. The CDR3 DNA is TGCGCCAGCAGCCAAGATGGCGGGGCCGCAGATACGCAGTATTTT. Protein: CASSQDGGAADTQYF.

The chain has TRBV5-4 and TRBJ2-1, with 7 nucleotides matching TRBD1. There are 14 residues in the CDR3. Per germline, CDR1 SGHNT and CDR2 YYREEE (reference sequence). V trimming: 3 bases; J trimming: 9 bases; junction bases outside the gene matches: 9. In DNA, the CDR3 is TGTGCCAGCAGCTATGAACAGGGGTCGGCTGAGCAGTTCTTC. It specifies CASSYEQGSAEQFF.

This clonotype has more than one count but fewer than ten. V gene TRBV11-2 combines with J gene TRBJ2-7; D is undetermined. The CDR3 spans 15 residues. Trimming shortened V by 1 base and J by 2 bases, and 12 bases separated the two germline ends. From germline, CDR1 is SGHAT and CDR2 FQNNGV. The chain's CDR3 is CASSLGLSSTYEQYF. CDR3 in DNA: TGTGCCAGCAGCTTAGGACTCTCAAGCACCTACGAGCAGTACTTC.

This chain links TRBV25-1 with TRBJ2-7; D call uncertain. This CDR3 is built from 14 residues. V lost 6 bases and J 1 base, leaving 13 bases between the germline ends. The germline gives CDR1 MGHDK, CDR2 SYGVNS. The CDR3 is CASRPVDRSYEQYF. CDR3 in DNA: TGTGCCAGCAGGCCCGTGGACCGATCCTACGAGCAGTACTTC.

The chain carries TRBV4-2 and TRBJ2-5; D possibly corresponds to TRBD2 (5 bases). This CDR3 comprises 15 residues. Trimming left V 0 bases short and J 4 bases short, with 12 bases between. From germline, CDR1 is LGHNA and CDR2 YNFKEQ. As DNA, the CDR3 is TGTGCCAGCAGCCAAGACCGAGGACTGGGAGAGACCCAGTACTTC. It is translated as CASSQDRGLGETQYF.